This T cell receptor beta chain was identified during a study of CD8 T cells in Susac syndrome. RNA totalling roughly 0.45 to 1 ug underwent reverse transcription with random hexamers. Amplification of the TCR beta CDR3 was carried out by immunoSEQ multiplex PCR, which spanned a total of 54 Vbeta and 13 Jbeta segments. Each CDR3 protein is one row after TCRdb ran MiXCR on the immunoSEQ multiplex PCR reads. This table has around 180,000 distinct CDR3 sequences, 85% to 95% appearing once. As for this clonotype: Its target is unknown.

Sequencing of TCR beta was performed on blood CD8+ and CD4+ T cells. Study results and limitations: The relatively small number of individuals in the TCR sequencing and HLA analysis was acknowledged by the study.

Germline loops: CDR1 LNHDA, CDR2 SQIVND (reference sequence). Trimming pared 0 bases from V and 1 base from J, leaving 7 bases between. CDR3 length equals 14 residues. V usage is TRBV19 and J usage is TRBJ2-7; a possible D gene is TRBD1 (5 bases). The sequenced material came from CD8+ T cells from PBMCs. This clonotype originated in a human donor with multiple sclerosis. The CDR3 region is CASSIEQGSYEQYF. CDR3 bases: TGTGCCAGTAGTATAGAGCAGGGTTCCTACGAGCAGTACTTC.